Detailed here is one TCR beta chain. CDR1 and CDR2 (germline): SGHVT, SQSDAQ. This CDR3 spans 15 amino acids. Trimming left V 5 bases short and J 1 base short, with 14 bases between. This specimen belongs to a study of blood T cell repertoires in COVID-19. Sequencing was performed with immunoSEQ multiplex PCR; in TCRdb, only in-frame clones are kept and a portion is missing. The repertoire consists of about 120,000 clones, with about 87% occurring once and the leading ten covering about 2%. The chain uses TRBV7-4 and TRBJ1-1; D gene uncertain. Sequencing used peripheral blood. The clonotype was recovered from a woman in her 50s with acute or convalescent COVID-19. The CDR3 DNA reads as TGTGCCAGCAGCCATAGGCAGGCCCCGAACACTGAAGCTTTCTTT. Translating gives CASSHRQAPNTEAFF. Together with reference TRBV7-4 and TRBJ1-1, the CDR3 gives the full variable domain: GAGVSQSPRYKVAKRGRDVALRCDSISGHVTLYWYRQTLGQGSEVLTYSQSDAQRDKSGRPSGRFSAERPERSVSTLKIQRTEQGDSAVYLCASSHRQAPNTEAFFGQGTRLTVV.